Shown below are 26 T cell receptor beta chains from a single sample sequenced in a study of cytomegalovirus exposure and HLA in healthy donors. PCR employed 60 Vbeta and 13 Jbeta primers. Repertoires were generated with immunoSEQ multiplex PCR, while TCRdb's copy carries only in-frame clones and drops some. This table holds 150,000 to 200,000 clones, roughly two thirds found once. The sequenced sample consisted of PBMCs. All receptors come from a woman in her thirties or forties in good health and CMV-seropositive.

J is TRBJ1-1 and V is TRBV6-6, with 9 bases lining up with TRBD1. The trim removed 7 bases at V and 5 bases at J, leaving 8 bases unmatched. The CDR3 extends over 14 amino acids. Germline CDR1 MNHNY, CDR2 SVGAGI (reference sequence). CDR3 nucleotides: TGTGCCAGCACCAAAGACAGGGGGTCAACTGAAGCTTTCTTT. Its protein product is CASTKDRGSTEAFF.

The rearrangement links TRBV6-5 to TRBJ1-1; no clear D gene. The CDR3 sequence is 15 residues long. The germline V gene encodes CDR1 MNHEY and CDR2 SVGAGI. V was shortened by 6 bases and J by 1 base, with 15 bases between the two germline ends. The chain's CDR3 is CASSPTVAPNTEAFF. CDR3 DNA sequence: TGTGCCAGCAGCCCTACCGTTGCACCGAACACTGAAGCTTTCTTT.

V usage is TRBV29-1 and J usage is TRBJ1-4, with a weak D call TRBD1 (6 bases). The CDR3 loop spans 14 amino acids. Germline CDR1 and CDR2: SQVTM and ANQGSEA. Trimming took off 6 bases at V and 4 bases at J, with 15 bases between the two ends. The CDR3 loop reads CSVRKGGRNEKLFF. Here the CDR3 DNA reads TGCAGCGTCCGGAAGGGGGGGCGTAATGAAAAACTGTTTTTT.

This chain joins TRBV2 and TRBJ2-2, with 8 nucleotides matching TRBD2. Germline CDR1 SNHLY, CDR2 FYNNEI. V shed 3 bases, J shed 3 bases, and the junction held 9 bases outside the gene matches. The CDR3 extends over 17 amino acids. The CDR3 DNA reads TGTGCCAGCAGTGAGGGGTTCCTAGCGGGTTACACCGGGGAGCTGTTTTTT. This encodes CASSEGFLAGYTGELFF.

The chain links TRBV6-6 to TRBJ2-1, with D possibly being TRBD1 (5 bases). Germline CDR1 and CDR2: MNHNY and SVGAGI (reference sequence). The CDR3 sequence is 15 residues long. The V and J ends lost 7 bases and 0 bases respectively, with 13 bases between them. The CDR3 region is CASKKGVSSYNEQFF. DNA of the CDR3: TGTGCCAGCAAAAAAGGGGTTAGCTCCTACAATGAGCAGTTCTTC.

This clone was recorded a few times. This rearrangement joins TRBV5-1 to TRBJ1-2; the D gene is possibly TRBD1 (6 bases). The CDR3 contains 15 residues. The V and J ends lost 4 bases and 2 bases respectively, with 15 bases between them. Germline loops: CDR1 SGHRS, CDR2 YFSETQ. CDR3 in DNA: TGCGCCAGCAGCCCGGGGGGGCCCACGAACTATGGCTACACCTTC. This encodes CASSPGGPTNYGYTF.

The chain couples TRBV29-1 to TRBJ2-3, with 7 nucleotides matching TRBD2. Germline V gene data show CDR1 as SQVTM and CDR2 as ANQGSEA. The trim removed 7 bases at V and 1 base at J, leaving 5 bases unmatched. The CDR3 is made up of 13 amino acids. In nucleotides, the CDR3 is TGCAGCGCCGGGGCGGGAGGCACAGATACGCAGTATTTT. Protein sequence: CSAGAGGTDTQYF.

The chain joins TRBV29-1 to TRBJ2-7; 11 bases are a match to TRBD1. The V and J ends lost 4 bases and 7 bases, in that order; junction bases with no gene match: 9. Germline CDR1 reads SQVTM; CDR2 reads ANQGSEA. There are 14 residues in the CDR3. This chain's CDR3 is CSVGGTGGAREQYF. The DNA of the CDR3 is TGCAGCGTTGGCGGGACAGGGGGGGCGCGGGAGCAGTACTTC.

The chain has TRBV18 and TRBJ2-2; 9 bases line up with TRBD2. With 2 bases clipped from V and 2 bases from J, the junction kept 6 bases outside the gene matches. The CDR3 loop spans 17 amino acids. The germline gives CDR1 KGHSH, CDR2 LQKENI. The CDR3: CASSPTPSGINTGELFF. CDR3 sequence (DNA): TGTGCCAGCTCACCAACACCTAGCGGGATTAACACCGGGGAGCTGTTTTTT.

The V gene is TRBV28, the J gene TRBJ2-6; 10 bases fit TRBD1. V lost 3 bases, J lost 4 bases, and 12 bases stayed unmatched. The CDR3 is 19 residues long. From germline, CDR1 is MDHEN and CDR2 SYDVKM. This CDR3 is CASSLLLGTGALGANVLTF. The CDR3 DNA reads TGTGCCAGCAGTTTGCTACTCGGGACAGGGGCGCTGGGGGCCAACGTCCTGACTTTC.

The V and J genes are TRBV4-1 and TRBJ1-4; D gene unclear. The CDR3 has 16 residues. V lost 0 bases, J lost 7 bases, and 15 bases lay in between. Germline V gene lookup returns CDR1 MGHRA and CDR2 YSYEKL. The CDR3 coding sequence is TGCGCCAGCAGCCAAGATTATGCCTCATTGAGTGAAAAACTGTTTTTT. Its protein product is CASSQDYASLSEKLFF.

This clone showed up just once. The germline gene is not matched at one end of the junction; a read error may be the cause. The CDR3 spells CASSPRTGEETQYF. For the CDR3, the DNA is TGTGCTAGCAGCCCGAGGACAGGGGAAGAGACCCAGTACTTC. This chain links TRBV7-7 with TRBJ2-5; 9 bases match TRBD1. This CDR3 spans 14 amino acids. In germline, CDR1 is SSHAT, CDR2 FNYEAQ (reference sequence).

The V and J genes are TRBV11-2 and TRBJ1-1; D gene uncertain. The V gene lost 2 bases and the J gene lost 0 bases, with 13 bases spanning the gap. CDR1 is SGHAT, CDR2 FQNNGV, per germline. The CDR3 totals 16 residues. CDR3 nucleotides: TGTGCCAGCAGCTTAACTTGGGCCGGAATGAACACTGAAGCTTTCTTT. Translated, it gives CASSLTWAGMNTEAFF. Together with reference TRBV11-2 and TRBJ1-1, the CDR3 gives the full variable domain: EAGVAQSPRYKIIEKRQSVAFWCNPISGHATLYWYQQILGQGPKLLIQFQNNGVVDDSQLPKDRFSAERLKGVDSTLKIQPAKLEDSAVYLCASSLTWAGMNTEAFFGQGTRLTVV.

The V and J genes are TRBV28 and TRBJ1-3; D gene uncertain. This CDR3 comprises 15 residues. Trimming stripped 6 bases from V and 0 bases from J, with 12 bases between. Germline CDR1 MDHEN, CDR2 SYDVKM. CDR3 region: CASRSGPGSGNTIYF. CDR3 in DNA: TGTGCCAGCAGGAGCGGGCCGGGCTCTGGAAACACCATATATTTT.

This clone was seen a few times. The rearrangement joins TRBV4-3 to TRBJ2-7, with 11 bases lining up with TRBD2. The CDR3 contains 15 residues. Germline assignment: CDR1 LGHNA and CDR2 YSLEER. V lost 1 base and J lost 3; bases outside the gene matches: 2. CDR3 sequence reads: CASSQGLAGNYEQYF. The CDR3 nucleotides read TGCGCCAGCAGCCAAGGACTAGCGGGAAACTACGAGCAGTACTTC.

As to this clone: This sample includes further DNA sequences coding for the same CDR3. The gene calls are TRBV5-1 and TRBJ2-5; D not certain. The CDR3 is 13 amino acids. Trimming took 0 bases from V and 5 from J, leaving 8 bases between them. Germline CDR1 SGHRS, CDR2 YFSETQ. The CDR3 sequence: CASSLGAPETQYF. Here the CDR3 DNA reads TGCGCCAGCAGCTTGGGGGCTCCGGAGACCCAGTACTTC.

The chain couples TRBV4-3 to TRBJ2-5, with a possible D match to TRBD2 (7 bases). Germline CDR1 LGHNA, CDR2 YSLEER. CDR3 size: 14 residues. V was cut by 0 bases and J by 6 bases, with 11 bases left in between. For the CDR3, the DNA is TGCGCCAGCAGCCAAGATAGGGGGGGTAAGACCCAGTACTTC. Residues: CASSQDRGGKTQYF.

The rearrangement links TRBV18 to TRBJ2-3, with 10 bases aligning to TRBD1. With 2 bases clipped from V and 4 bases from J, the junction kept 6 bases outside the gene matches. Germline V lookup: CDR1 KGHSH, CDR2 LQKENI. CDR3 length equals 16 residues. Written as DNA, the CDR3 is TGTGCCAGCTCACCATATCCAGGACAGGGGGCAGATACGCAGTATTTT. Translating gives CASSPYPGQGADTQYF.

This chain uses TRBV7-9 with TRBJ1-4; 7 nucleotides match TRBD1. Trimming took 5 bases from V and 4 from J; bases not matched to a gene: 4. The germline gives CDR1 SEHNR, CDR2 FQNEAQ (reference sequence). This CDR3 comprises 14 residues. This chain's CDR3 is CASSIRDSNEKLFF. Written as DNA, the CDR3 is TGTGCCAGCAGCATCCGGGACAGTAATGAAAAACTGTTTTTT.

The rearrangement uses TRBV19 and TRBJ1-1, with 12 bases that match TRBD1. The CDR3 spans 16 residues. Germline V lookup: CDR1 LNHDA, CDR2 SQIVND (reference sequence). Trimming at V came to 4 bases and at J to 3 bases, leaving 6 bases not matched to a gene. CDR3 DNA sequence: TGTGCCAGTAGTACGGGACAGGGGGCCAGGGACACTGAAGCTTTCTTT. Protein: CASSTGQGARDTEAFF.

The gene calls are TRBV12-5 and TRBJ2-1, with 11 bases lining up with TRBD1. CDR1 LGHNT and CDR2 FRNRAP come from the germline V gene. Losses at the gene ends were 4 bases for V and 5 bases for J; bases not matched to a gene: 7. This CDR3 region has 16 residues. CDR3 in amino acids: CASGWGDRGLDNEQFF. The CDR3 bases are TGTGCTAGTGGTTGGGGGGACAGGGGGTTAGACAATGAGCAGTTCTTC.

The chain has TRBV19 and TRBJ1-5, with D unclear. The germline V gene encodes CDR1 LNHDA and CDR2 SQIVND (reference sequence). The CDR3 runs 15 residues. Trimming left V 7 bases short and J 0 bases short, with 13 bases between. CDR3 DNA sequence: TGTGCCAGTATATTTAACGGTAATAGCAATCAGCCCCAGCATTTT. It yields the protein CASIFNGNSNQPQHF.

The chain uses TRBV9 and TRBJ2-1, with 7 bases lining up with TRBD2. The CDR3 has 15 residues. Germline V lookup: CDR1 SGDLS, CDR2 YYNGEE. V trimming: 0 bases; J trimming: 8 bases; junction bases outside the gene matches: 8. The CDR3 here is CASSVAGGSSYEQFF. The CDR3 DNA is TGTGCCAGCAGCGTAGCAGGCGGGAGTAGCTATGAGCAGTTCTTC.

The CDR3 bases are TGTGCCAGCAGTGAATGGGACTACCCCTTCGAGCAGTACTTC. Residues: CASSEWDYPFEQYF. J is TRBJ2-7 and V is TRBV2; 7 bases are a match to TRBD2. The V and J ends lost 2 bases and 6 bases, in that order; junction bases with no gene match: 7. CDR1 and CDR2 (germline): SNHLY, FYNNEI. The CDR3 covers 14 residues.

The table lists this clone with a few counts. The rearrangement uses TRBV7-3 and TRBJ2-2; 8 positions agree with TRBD1. J lost 6 bases, V lost 2 bases, and 5 bases had no gene match. This CDR3 has 15 residues. Germline V gene sequence: CDR1 SGHTA, CDR2 FQGTGA. DNA for the CDR3: TGTGCCAGCAGCTTAGGACAGGGAAGGTCCGGGGAGCTGTTTTTT. Translation: CASSLGQGRSGELFF.

J is TRBJ1-5 and V is TRBV7-2; 7 nucleotides line up with TRBD1. This CDR3 has 14 amino acids. With 4 bases clipped from V and 7 bases from J, the junction kept 7 bases outside the gene matches. The germline CDR1 and CDR2 sequences are SGHTA and FQGNSA. CDR3 sequence reads: CASSSEGARQPQHF. DNA of the CDR3: TGTGCCAGCAGCTCCGAGGGGGCGCGGCAGCCCCAGCATTTT.